Detailed here is one T cell receptor (beta chain). Germline loops: CDR1 LGHNA, CDR2 YSLEER. V lost 0 bases and J lost 5, with 10 bases in between. The CDR3 covers 14 residues. The sample comes from a study of blood T cell repertoires in COVID-19. Study summary: The United States, Italy and Spain provided the acute and convalescent COVID-19 samples. Sample material is recorded as cDNA or gDNA derived from T cells, B-cell-depleted T cells, or PBMCs.

Original data processing: Cell counts per sample came from amplifying reference gene primers. Some clones are missing from TCRdb's copy, which holds only in-frame ones; the method was immunoSEQ multiplex PCR. V and J calls and clone size follow that table, whereas D and trimming were derived from the DNA. The sample lists approximately 150,000 clones, 80% to 85% seen once, with about a tenth in the top ten. The material sequenced was peripheral blood. This TCR came from a man between 65 and 85 years old with active or convalescent COVID-19. This chain joins TRBV4-3 and TRBJ2-5, with D hard to call. CDR3 region: CASSQDYNTETQYF. The DNA of the CDR3 is TGCGCCAGCAGCCAAGATTATAACACCGAGACCCAGTACTTC.